A single sample gave rise to the 3 T cell receptor beta chains below, sequenced in a study of blood T cell repertoires in COVID-19. Sequencing was performed with immunoSEQ multiplex PCR; in TCRdb, only in-frame clones are kept and a portion is missing. The sample consists of over 250,000 clones, around 90% of them appearing once. Material: peripheral blood. The receptors were gathered from a man aged 55 to 70 who had recovered from COVID-19.

V is TRBV27 and J is TRBJ1-2; 7 bases fit TRBD1. The trim removed 6 bases at V and 8 bases at J, leaving 9 bases unmatched. Germline V CDR1 and CDR2: MNHEY, SMNVEV (reference sequence). The CDR3 loop spans 13 amino acids. The CDR3 sequence is CASRRTGQGGYTF. The CDR3, as DNA: TGTGCCAGCAGGCGGACAGGTCAGGGGGGCTACACCTTC.

The rearrangement links TRBV27 to TRBJ1-5; D unresolved. In germline, CDR1 is MNHEY, CDR2 SMNVEV (reference sequence). Deletions cut 5 bases from V and 3 bases from J, with 17 bases between. The CDR3 is made up of 16 amino acids. The CDR3 DNA sequence: TGTGCCAGCAGTACACCGGGAGAGAGGGCCAATCAGCCCCAGCATTTT. Translating it yields CASSTPGERANQPQHF.

This sequence joins TRBV7-2 and TRBJ2-7; 7 bases are shared with TRBD1. This CDR3 is 14 amino acids long. V shed 4 bases, J shed 4 bases, and the junction held 7 bases outside the gene matches. Germline-derived CDR1 and CDR2 are SGHTA and FQGNSA. CDR3 region: CASSSSDRPYEQYF. CDR3 coding DNA: TGTGCCAGCAGCTCATCGGACAGGCCTTACGAGCAGTACTTC.